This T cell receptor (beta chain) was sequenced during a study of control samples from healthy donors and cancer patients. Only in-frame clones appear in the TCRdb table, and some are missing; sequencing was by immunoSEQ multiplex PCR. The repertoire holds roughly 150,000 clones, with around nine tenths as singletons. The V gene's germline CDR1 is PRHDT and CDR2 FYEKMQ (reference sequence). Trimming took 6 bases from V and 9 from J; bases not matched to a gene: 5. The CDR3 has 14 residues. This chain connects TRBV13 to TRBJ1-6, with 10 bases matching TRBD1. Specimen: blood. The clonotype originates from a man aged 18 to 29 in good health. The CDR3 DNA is TGTGCCAGCAGGTCCCGGGACAGGGGTTCACCCCTCCACTTT. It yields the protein CASRSRDRGSPLHF.